A single T cell receptor (beta chain) is shown here with its context. The data were taken from a study of shared T cell receptors in the human thymus. This CDR3 contains 16 residues. The V gene end was trimmed by 2 bases and the J gene end by 2 bases; junction bases not matched to a gene: 6. Germline V gives CDR1 SGHVS, CDR2 FQNEAQ. The data were produced by immunoSEQ multiplex PCR, yet TCRdb's version contains in-frame clones alone and is incomplete. The sample carries fewer than 700,000 clones, 88% recorded once. This sample was shared with a second study, whose subject was human thymus T cells.

This clonotype was obtained from a boy under two years old with a congenital heart defect. The chain links TRBV7-8 to TRBJ2-1, with TRBD2 identical over 7 bases. Sample: thymocytes. The CDR3 reads CASSLSERDAYNEQFF. The CDR3 DNA reads TGTGCCAGCAGCTTAAGTGAGCGGGATGCCTACAATGAGCAGTTCTTC.